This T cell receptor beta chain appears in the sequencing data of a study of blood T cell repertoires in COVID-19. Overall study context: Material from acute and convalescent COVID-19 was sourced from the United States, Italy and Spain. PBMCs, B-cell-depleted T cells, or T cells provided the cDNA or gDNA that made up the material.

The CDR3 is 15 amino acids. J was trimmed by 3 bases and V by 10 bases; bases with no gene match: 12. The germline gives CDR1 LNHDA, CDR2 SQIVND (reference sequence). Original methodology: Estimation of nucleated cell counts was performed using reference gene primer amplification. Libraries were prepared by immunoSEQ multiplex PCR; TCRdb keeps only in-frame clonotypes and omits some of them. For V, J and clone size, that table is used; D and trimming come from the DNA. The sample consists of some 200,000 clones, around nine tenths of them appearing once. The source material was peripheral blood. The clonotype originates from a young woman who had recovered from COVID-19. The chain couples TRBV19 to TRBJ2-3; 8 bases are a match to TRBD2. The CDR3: CATTVGAGVTDTQYF. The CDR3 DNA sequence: TGTGCCACTACCGTGGGAGCGGGAGTTACAGATACGCAGTATTTT.